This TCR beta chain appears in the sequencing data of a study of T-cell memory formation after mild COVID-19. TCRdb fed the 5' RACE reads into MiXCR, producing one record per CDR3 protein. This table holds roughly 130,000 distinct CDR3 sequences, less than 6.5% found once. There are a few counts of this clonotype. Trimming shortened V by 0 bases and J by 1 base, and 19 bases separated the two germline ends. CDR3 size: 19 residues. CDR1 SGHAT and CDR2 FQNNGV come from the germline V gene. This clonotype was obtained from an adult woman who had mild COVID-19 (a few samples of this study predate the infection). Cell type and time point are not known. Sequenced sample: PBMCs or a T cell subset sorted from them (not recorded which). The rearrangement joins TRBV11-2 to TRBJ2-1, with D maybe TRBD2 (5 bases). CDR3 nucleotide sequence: TGTGCCAGCAGCTTAGATAGACTTGAGGGAAGGTTGTCCTACAATGAGCAGTTCTTC. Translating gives CASSLDRLEGRLSYNEQFF.